These 25 T cell receptor beta chains were all obtained from the same sample, sequenced in a study of blood T cell repertoires in COVID-19. Profiling relied on immunoSEQ multiplex PCR, and the TCRdb table lists in-frame clones only, not all of them. There are about 300,000 clones in the sample; 65% to 85% occur only once, and about 1.2% lies in the top ten. The sequenced material came from peripheral blood. The receptor source for this set is a woman aged 45-65 years with acute or convalescent COVID-19.

This clone was counted a single time. The rearrangement uses TRBV25-1 and TRBJ1-1; no definite D call. This CDR3 has 10 residues. The V end was cut by 7 bases, the J end by 7 bases, with 7 bases between. The germline V gene has CDR1 MGHDK and CDR2 SYGVNS. This chain's CDR3 is CASTGIEAFF. The CDR3 bases are TGTGCCAGCACCGGGATTGAAGCTTTCTTT.

V gene TRBV19 combines with J gene TRBJ1-5; possibly TRBD1 for D (6 bases). V lost 7 bases and J 0 bases, leaving 16 bases between the germline ends. Germline-derived CDR1 and CDR2 are LNHDA and SQIVND (reference sequence). CDR3 length: 16 residues. The CDR3 is CASTISQGFSNQPQHF. Here the CDR3 DNA reads TGTGCCAGTACGATAAGCCAGGGGTTTAGCAATCAGCCCCAGCATTTT.

V and J are TRBV19 and TRBJ2-5; D may be TRBD1 (6 bases). V was trimmed by 8 bases and J by 5 bases, leaving 18 bases between them. The CDR3 loop spans 14 amino acids. CDR1 is LNHDA, CDR2 SQIVND, per germline (reference sequence). CDR3 DNA: TGTGCCAGTTCCCCTAAAGGACAGAGGGAGACCCAGTACTTC. Its translation is CASSPKGQRETQYF.

The V gene is TRBV19, the J gene TRBJ2-7; 12 bases fit TRBD2. V was clipped by 5 bases and J by 3 bases; unmatched bases: 8. Germline V CDR1 and CDR2: LNHDA, SQIVND (reference sequence). The CDR3 covers 16 residues. CDR3 region: CASSYGLAGTVYEQYF. CDR3 in DNA: TGTGCCAGTAGTTATGGACTAGCGGGGACCGTCTACGAGCAGTACTTC.

The V gene is TRBV4-1, the J gene TRBJ1-1; tentatively, D is TRBD1 (5 bases). V gave up 4 bases and J gave up 3 bases, with 15 bases separating them. Germline V gives CDR1 MGHRA, CDR2 YSYEKL. This CDR3 is built from 15 residues. The CDR3, as DNA: TGCGCCAGCAGCCTACACCGGGGGGAGGACACTGAAGCTTTCTTT. Residues: CASSLHRGEDTEAFF.

V is TRBV20-1 and J is TRBJ1-1; tentative D call: TRBD1 (6 bases). There are 11 residues in the CDR3. The V end was cut by 1 base, the J end by 6 bases, with 6 bases between. Germline assignment: CDR1 DFQATT and CDR2 SNEGSKA (reference sequence). CDR3 amino acids: CSARGTAEAFF. In DNA, the CDR3 is TGCAGTGCTAGAGGGACAGCTGAAGCTTTCTTT.

The chain uses TRBV18 and TRBJ2-7; TRBD2 matches 7 bases. Germline V gene sequence: CDR1 KGHSH, CDR2 LQKENI. V lost 3 bases to trimming and J lost 2 bases; unmatched junction nucleotides: 10. The CDR3 extends over 16 amino acids. The CDR3 nucleotides are TGTGCCAGCTCACCCGGGACTAACGGGGCAGCCTACGAGCAGTACTTC. Its translation is CASSPGTNGAAYEQYF.

The chain uses TRBV29-1 and TRBJ1-2; no clear D gene. Trimming pared 3 bases from V and 8 bases from J, leaving 13 bases between. This CDR3 has 12 amino acids. Germline V lookup: CDR1 SQVTM, CDR2 ANQGSEA. The CDR3 coding sequence is TGCAGCGTTGACAAGGGAACGGGGGGCTACACCTTC. Encoded protein: CSVDKGTGGYTF.

The chain combines TRBV29-1 with TRBJ2-5, with a weak D call TRBD1 (5 bases). Trimming left V 5 bases short and J 7 bases short, with 20 bases between. CDR1 and CDR2 from the germline V gene are SQVTM and ANQGSEA. This CDR3 has 14 residues. This chain's CDR3 is CSVRSSTGGGTQYF. Written as DNA, the CDR3 is TGCAGCGTTAGATCCAGCACAGGTGGTGGGACCCAGTACTTC.

The chain joins TRBV5-6 to TRBJ2-1; tentatively, D is TRBD2 (7 bases). The length of the CDR3 is 15 residues. From germline, CDR1 is SGHDT and CDR2 YYEEEE. Trimming cost V 0 bases and J 5 bases, with 12 bases left between them. The CDR3 DNA sequence: TGTGCCAGCAGCTTGGCGGGGGGCCTAAACAATGAGCAGTTCTTC. It yields the protein CASSLAGGLNNEQFF.

V is TRBV2 and J is TRBJ1-3; 7 bases fit TRBD1. Per the germline V gene, CDR1 is SNHLY and CDR2 is FYNNEI. Losses at the gene ends were 3 bases for V and 0 bases for J; bases not matched to a gene: 2. This CDR3 spans 15 amino acids. The CDR3 loop reads CASSETGNSGNTIYF. CDR3 sequence (DNA): TGTGCCAGCAGTGAGACAGGGAACTCTGGAAACACCATATATTTT. Full variable domain (outside the CDR3, taken from reference TRBV2 and TRBJ1-3): EPEVTQTPSHQVTQMGQEVILRCVPISNHLYFYWYRQILGQKVEFLVSFYNNEISEKSEIFDDQFSVERPDGSNFTLKIRSTKLEDSAMYFCASSETGNSGNTIYFGEGSWLTVV.

The chain recombines TRBV18 with TRBJ1-2; 7 nucleotides line up with TRBD1. CDR1 and CDR2 (germline): KGHSH, LQKENI. The CDR3 covers 15 residues. V gave up 3 bases and J gave up 1 base; unmatched junction bases: 5. CDR3 sequence reads: CASSPGAGGNYGYTF. CDR3 coding DNA: TGTGCCAGCTCACCCGGGGCAGGGGGTAACTATGGCTACACCTTC.

The chain's CDR3 is CASSELAFTDTQYF. CDR3 in DNA: TGTGCCAGCAGTGAACTGGCTTTCACAGATACGCAGTATTTT. V usage is TRBV25-1 and J usage is TRBJ2-3; D is unclear. CDR1 is MGHDK and CDR2 is SYGVNS in the germline V gene. The CDR3 is 14 amino acids. Between the trimmed V and J ends, which lost 2 bases and 2 bases, there was a span of 8 bases. Together with reference TRBV25-1 and TRBJ2-3, the CDR3 gives the full variable domain: EADIYQTPRYLVIGTGKKITLECSQTMGHDKMYWYQQDPGMELHLIHYSYGVNSTEKGDLSSESTVSRIRTEHFPLTLESARPSHTSQYLCASSELAFTDTQYFGPGTRLTVL.

In this sample, this clone turned up a few times. The rearrangement uses TRBV4-2 and TRBJ1-1; a possible D gene is TRBD1 (5 bases). The V gene's germline CDR1 is LGHNA and CDR2 YNFKEQ. Between the trimmed V and J ends, which lost 5 bases and 0 bases, there was a span of 13 bases. CDR3 size: 15 residues. CDR3 nucleotides: TGTGCCAGCAGCACTTCCAGGGCCTTGAACACTGAAGCTTTCTTT. It encodes CASSTSRALNTEAFF.

The J gene is TRBJ1-1, the V gene TRBV27; possible D gene TRBD1, 5 bases. The V gene's germline CDR1 is MNHEY and CDR2 SMNVEV (reference sequence). V was cut by 3 bases and J by 5 bases, with 13 bases left in between. The CDR3 extends over 14 amino acids. The CDR3 DNA sequence: TGTGCCAGCAGTTTTAGGCTGGGGGGGACTGAAGCTTTCTTT. This gives the protein CASSFRLGGTEAFF.

The chain has TRBV5-1 and TRBJ1-4; TRBD1 is a possible D gene (5 bases). This CDR3 has 16 residues. CDR1 SGHRS and CDR2 YFSETQ come from the germline V gene. The germline V and J ends were trimmed by 4 bases and 3 bases, with 16 bases remaining between them. CDR3 bases: TGCGCCAGCAGCCGTAAGGCAGGGAAAGCTAATGAAAAACTGTTTTTT. Translation: CASSRKAGKANEKLFF.

The chain links TRBV2 to TRBJ2-5; 10 bases agree with TRBD2. V was clipped by 6 bases and J by 5 bases; unmatched bases: 6. CDR1 and CDR2 from the germline V gene are SNHLY and FYNNEI. This CDR3 contains 14 residues. As DNA, the CDR3 is TGTGCCAGCAGGGGTACTAGCGGGGATGAGACCCAGTACTTC. Translation: CASRGTSGDETQYF.

V gene TRBV5-4 combines with J gene TRBJ2-1; 8 bases agree with TRBD2. The CDR3 runs 15 residues. Germline CDR1 and CDR2: SGHNT and YYREEE (reference sequence). Unmatched junction bases numbered 4, after V lost 4 bases and J lost 1 base. The CDR3 spells CASSPRGGSYNEQFF. The DNA of the CDR3 is TGTGCCAGCAGCCCCCGGGGGGGGTCCTACAATGAGCAGTTCTTC.

The chain is built from TRBV14 and TRBJ2-7; the D is unclear. V lost 3 bases to trimming and J lost 2 bases, with 2 bases between them. Per germline, CDR1 SGHDN and CDR2 FVKESK. There are 11 residues in the CDR3. CDR3 amino acids: CASSHTYEQYF. CDR3 DNA sequence: TGTGCCAGCAGCCATACCTACGAGCAGTACTTC.

The chain has TRBV6-5 and TRBJ1-1; TRBD1 matches at 9 bases. The CDR3 consists of 14 residues. Losses at the gene ends were 6 bases for V and 3 bases for J; bases not matched to a gene: 5. CDR1 MNHEY and CDR2 SVGAGI come from the germline V gene. As DNA, the CDR3 is TGTGCCAGCAGAGTGACAGGGGGGGACACTGAAGCTTTCTTT. As protein: CASRVTGGDTEAFF.

The chain carries TRBV30 and TRBJ1-2, with a tentative D call TRBD1 (5 bases). CDR3 length equals 13 residues. CDR1 GTSNPN and CDR2 SVGIG come from the germline V gene (reference sequence). Trimming took 2 bases from V and 5 from J, leaving 12 bases between them. The CDR3 region is CAWSPDMEYGYTF. The CDR3 coding sequence is TGTGCCTGGAGTCCGGACATGGAATATGGCTACACCTTC.

V gene TRBV19 combines with J gene TRBJ1-2; TRBD1 agrees at 7 bases. CDR1 and CDR2 (germline): LNHDA, SQIVND (reference sequence). This CDR3 region has 14 residues. Unmatched junction bases numbered 9, after V lost 7 bases and J lost 4 bases. CDR3 residues: CASKEGARGYGYTF. In DNA, the CDR3 is TGTGCCAGTAAAGAGGGGGCGAGGGGCTATGGCTACACCTTC.

This clone has a handful of counts. V is TRBV6-1 and J is TRBJ2-5; 10 bases fit TRBD2. There are 15 residues in the CDR3. The V and J ends lost 3 bases and 9 bases, in that order; junction bases with no gene match: 10. CDR1 is MNHNS, CDR2 SASEGT, per germline. In DNA, the CDR3 is TGTGCCAGCAGTGATGAGCCTAGCGGGAGACGGCCCCAGTACTTC. Translated: CASSDEPSGRRPQYF.

V and J are TRBV3-1 (or the pseudogene TRBV3-2) and TRBJ1-4; no firm D call. The germline V gene has CDR1 LGHDT and CDR2 YNNKEL (reference sequence). V was clipped by 4 bases and J by 4 bases, with 7 bases between them. The CDR3 covers 13 residues. The CDR3 is CASSLTGNEKLFF. In DNA, the CDR3 is TGTGCCAGCAGCCTGACGGGTAATGAAAAACTGTTTTTT.

V usage is TRBV2 and J usage is TRBJ2-2, with 9 bases lining up with TRBD1. Germline V gives CDR1 SNHLY, CDR2 FYNNEI. The CDR3 is made up of 14 amino acids. J was trimmed by 5 bases and V by 8 bases; bases with no gene match: 6. The CDR3 reads CASLGQGRTGELFF. The CDR3 DNA reads TGTGCCAGCCTGGGACAGGGAAGGACCGGGGAGCTGTTTTTT.